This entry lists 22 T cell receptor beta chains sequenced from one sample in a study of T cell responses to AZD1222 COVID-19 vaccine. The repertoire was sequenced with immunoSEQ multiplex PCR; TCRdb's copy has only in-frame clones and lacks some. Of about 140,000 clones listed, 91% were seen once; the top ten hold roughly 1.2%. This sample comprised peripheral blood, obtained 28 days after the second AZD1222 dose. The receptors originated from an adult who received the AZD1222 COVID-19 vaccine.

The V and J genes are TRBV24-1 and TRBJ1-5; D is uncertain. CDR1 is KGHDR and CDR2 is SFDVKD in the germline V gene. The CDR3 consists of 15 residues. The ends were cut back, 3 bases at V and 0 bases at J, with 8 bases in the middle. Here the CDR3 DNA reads TGTGCCACCAGTGATACGACGGATAGCAATCAGCCCCAGCATTTT. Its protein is CATSDTTDSNQPQHF.

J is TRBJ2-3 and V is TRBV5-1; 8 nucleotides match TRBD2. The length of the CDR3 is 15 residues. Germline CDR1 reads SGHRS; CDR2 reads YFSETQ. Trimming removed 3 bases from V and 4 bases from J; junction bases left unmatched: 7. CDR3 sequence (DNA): TGCGCCAGCAGCTCGCTCGGACTAGCCCCAGATACGCAGTATTTT. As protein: CASSSLGLAPDTQYF. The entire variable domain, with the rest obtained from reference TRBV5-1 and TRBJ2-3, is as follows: KAGVTQTPRYLIKTRGQQVTLSCSPISGHRSVSWYQQTPGQGLQFLFEYFSETQRNKGNFPGRFSGRQFSNSRSEMNVSTLELGDSALYLCASSSLGLAPDTQYFGPGTRLTVL.

The CDR3 is CASSQDGAGTGWNEQFF. The CDR3 DNA sequence: TGCGCCAGCAGCCAAGATGGGGCAGGGACGGGGTGGAATGAGCAGTTCTTC. The chain uses TRBV4-1 and TRBJ2-1; the D call may be TRBD1 or TRBD2 (5 bases each). Trimming cost V 0 bases and J 7 bases, with 19 bases left between them. CDR1 and CDR2 (germline): MGHRA, YSYEKL. The CDR3 sequence is 17 residues long.

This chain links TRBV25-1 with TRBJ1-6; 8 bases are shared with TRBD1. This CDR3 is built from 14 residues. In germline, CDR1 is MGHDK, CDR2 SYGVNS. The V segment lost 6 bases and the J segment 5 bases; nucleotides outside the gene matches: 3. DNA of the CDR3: TGTGCCAGCAGGAAGGGACAGGATAATTCACCCCTCCACTTT. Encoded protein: CASRKGQDNSPLHF.

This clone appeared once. The CDR3 here is CAIRTDLNTEAFF. CDR3 coding DNA: TGTGCCATACGGACAGACCTGAACACTGAAGCTTTCTTT. V is TRBV10-3 and J is TRBJ1-1, with D possibly TRBD1 on 6 matching bases. Germline CDR1 reads ENHRY; CDR2 reads SYGVKD. V shed 9 bases and J shed 0 bases, with 11 bases lying between them. This CDR3 is 13 amino acids long.

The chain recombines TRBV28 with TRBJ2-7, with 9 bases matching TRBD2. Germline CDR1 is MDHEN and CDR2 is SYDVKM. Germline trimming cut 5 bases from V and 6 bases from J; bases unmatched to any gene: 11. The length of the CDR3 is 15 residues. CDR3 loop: CASSPKGLALGEQYF. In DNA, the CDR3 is TGTGCCAGCAGTCCGAAGGGACTAGCCCTCGGCGAGCAGTACTTC.

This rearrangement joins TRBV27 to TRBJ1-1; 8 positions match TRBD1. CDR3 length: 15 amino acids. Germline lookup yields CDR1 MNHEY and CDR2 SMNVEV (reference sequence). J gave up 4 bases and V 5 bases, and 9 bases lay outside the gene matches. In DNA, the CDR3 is TGTGCCAGCAGTCCCCCGACAGGGGTCATCACTGAAGCTTTCTTT. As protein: CASSPPTGVITEAFF.

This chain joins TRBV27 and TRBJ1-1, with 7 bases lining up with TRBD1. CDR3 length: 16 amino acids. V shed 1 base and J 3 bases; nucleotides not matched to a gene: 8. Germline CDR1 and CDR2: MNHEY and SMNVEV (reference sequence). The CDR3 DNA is TGTGCCAGCAGTTTATTCGGCAGGGGGGCACACACTGAAGCTTTCTTT. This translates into CASSLFGRGAHTEAFF.

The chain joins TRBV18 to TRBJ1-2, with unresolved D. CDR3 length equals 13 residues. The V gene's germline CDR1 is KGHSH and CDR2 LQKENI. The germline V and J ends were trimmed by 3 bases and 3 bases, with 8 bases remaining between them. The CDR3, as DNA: TGTGCCAGCTCACCTACAGATGACTATGGCTACACCTTC. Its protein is CASSPTDDYGYTF.

The CDR3 is CASRPGTGANTEAFF. DNA for the CDR3: TGCGCCAGCAGACCAGGTACAGGGGCGAACACTGAAGCTTTCTTT. The rearrangement links TRBV5-1 to TRBJ1-1; 7 nucleotides agree with TRBD1. Losses at the gene ends were 5 bases for V and 1 base for J; bases not matched to a gene: 8. This CDR3 has 15 residues. Per germline, CDR1 SGHRS and CDR2 YFSETQ.

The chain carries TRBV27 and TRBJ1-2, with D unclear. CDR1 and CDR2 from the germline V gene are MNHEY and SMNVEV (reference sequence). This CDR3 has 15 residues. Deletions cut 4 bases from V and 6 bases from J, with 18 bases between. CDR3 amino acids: CASSSPGSGVNGYTF. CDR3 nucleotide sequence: TGTGCCAGCAGTTCACCGGGGTCCGGGGTCAATGGCTACACCTTC.

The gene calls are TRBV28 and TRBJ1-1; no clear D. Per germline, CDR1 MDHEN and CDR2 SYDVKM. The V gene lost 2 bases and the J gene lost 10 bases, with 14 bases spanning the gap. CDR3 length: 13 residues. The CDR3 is CASSLRTFVGAFF. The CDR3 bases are TGTGCCAGCAGTTTACGGACCTTTGTGGGAGCTTTCTTT.

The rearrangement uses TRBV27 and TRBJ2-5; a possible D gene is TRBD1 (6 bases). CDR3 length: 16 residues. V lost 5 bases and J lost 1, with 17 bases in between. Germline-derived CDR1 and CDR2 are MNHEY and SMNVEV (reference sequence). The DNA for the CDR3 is TGTGCCAGCAGTATCTCGGGACATCCGATCCAAGAGACCCAGTACTTC. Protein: CASSISGHPIQETQYF.

The CDR3 loop is CASSITTGVNSYEQYF. CDR3 in DNA: TGTGCCAGCAGCATAACGACAGGGGTGAACTCCTACGAGCAGTACTTC. The chain combines TRBV11-1 with TRBJ2-7; 8 bases are a match to TRBD1. The length of the CDR3 is 16 residues. Unmatched junction bases numbered 9, after V lost 5 bases and J lost 0 bases. CDR1 is SGHAT and CDR2 is FQDESV in the germline V gene (reference sequence).

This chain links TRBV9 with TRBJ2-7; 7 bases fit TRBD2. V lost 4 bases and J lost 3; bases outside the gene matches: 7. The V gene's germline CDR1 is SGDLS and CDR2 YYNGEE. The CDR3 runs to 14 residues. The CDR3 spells CASSPGGADYEQYF. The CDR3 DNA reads TGTGCCAGCAGCCCGGGAGGAGCAGACTACGAGCAGTACTTC.

CDR3 in DNA: TGTGCCAGCAGACCACCAGGGACAGGGGTACACTACGAGCAGTACTTC. It encodes CASRPPGTGVHYEQYF. The rearrangement joins TRBV25-1 to TRBJ2-7; 10 bases agree with TRBD1. This CDR3 is built from 16 residues. V shed 6 bases, J shed 3 bases, and the junction held 11 bases outside the gene matches. Germline V gene sequence: CDR1 MGHDK, CDR2 SYGVNS.

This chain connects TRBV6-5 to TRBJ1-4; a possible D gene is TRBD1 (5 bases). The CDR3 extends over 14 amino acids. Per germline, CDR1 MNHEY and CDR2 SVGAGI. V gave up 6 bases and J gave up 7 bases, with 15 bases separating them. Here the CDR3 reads CASRKGMTVEKLFF. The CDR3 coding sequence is TGTGCCAGCAGGAAGGGGATGACAGTTGAAAAACTGTTTTTT.

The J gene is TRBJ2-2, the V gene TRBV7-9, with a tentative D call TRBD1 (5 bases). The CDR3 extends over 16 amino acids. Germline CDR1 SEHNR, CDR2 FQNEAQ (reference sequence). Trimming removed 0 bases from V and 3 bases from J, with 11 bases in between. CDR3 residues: CASSLAGVLYTGELFF. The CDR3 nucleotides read TGTGCCAGCAGCTTAGCAGGGGTCCTATACACCGGGGAGCTGTTTTTT.

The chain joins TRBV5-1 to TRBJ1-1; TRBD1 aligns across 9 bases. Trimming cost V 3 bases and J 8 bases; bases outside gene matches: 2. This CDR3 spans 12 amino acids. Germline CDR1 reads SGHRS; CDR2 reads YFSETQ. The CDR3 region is CASSWDRAEAFF. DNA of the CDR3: TGCGCCAGCAGCTGGGACAGGGCCGAAGCTTTCTTT.

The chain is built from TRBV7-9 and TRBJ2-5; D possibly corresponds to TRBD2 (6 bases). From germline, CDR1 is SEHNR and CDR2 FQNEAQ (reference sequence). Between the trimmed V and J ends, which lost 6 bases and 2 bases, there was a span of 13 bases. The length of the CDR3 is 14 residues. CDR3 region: CASSKSGSQETQYF. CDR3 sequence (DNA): TGTGCCAGCAGTAAAAGCGGGTCGCAAGAGACCCAGTACTTC.

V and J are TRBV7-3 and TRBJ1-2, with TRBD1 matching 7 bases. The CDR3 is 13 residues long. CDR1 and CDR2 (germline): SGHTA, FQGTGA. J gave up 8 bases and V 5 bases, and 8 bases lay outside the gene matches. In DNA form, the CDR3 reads TGTGCCAGCAGCCTAAGACAGGGTGGCGGCTACACCTTC. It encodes CASSLRQGGGYTF.

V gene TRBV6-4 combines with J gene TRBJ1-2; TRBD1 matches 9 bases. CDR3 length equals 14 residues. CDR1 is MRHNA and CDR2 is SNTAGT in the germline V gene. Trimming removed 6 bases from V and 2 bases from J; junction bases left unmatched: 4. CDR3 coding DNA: TGTGCCAGCAGGCCCGGGACAGGGAACTATGGCTACACCTTC. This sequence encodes CASRPGTGNYGYTF.